These 26 T cell receptor beta chains came from one sample sequenced in a study of blood T cell repertoires in COVID-19. Libraries were prepared by immunoSEQ multiplex PCR; TCRdb keeps only in-frame clonotypes and omits some of them. In the table there are 400,000 to 450,000 clones, roughly 89% of which are singletons. Sequencing input: peripheral blood. These receptor sequences come from a man aged 18 to 29 with COVID-19, enrolled during active disease.

This clone has a handful of counts. The gene calls are TRBV2 and TRBJ1-5; TRBD1 matches at 8 bases. The CDR3 runs 14 residues. Germline V gene data show CDR1 as SNHLY and CDR2 as FYNNEI. V gave up 6 bases and J gave up 6 bases; unmatched junction bases: 7. The CDR3 DNA is TGTGCCAGCAGCGTGGACAGGGTTAGTCAGCCCCAGCATTTT. Protein sequence: CASSVDRVSQPQHF.

The V and J genes are TRBV27 and TRBJ1-1; D not certain. V was shortened by 3 bases and J by 0 bases, with 8 bases between the two germline ends. Germline V lookup: CDR1 MNHEY, CDR2 SMNVEV (reference sequence). The CDR3 spans 14 residues. CDR3 nucleotide sequence: TGTGCCAGCAGTTTGATTGCTATGAACACTGAAGCTTTCTTT. Protein sequence: CASSLIAMNTEAFF.

The V gene is TRBV11-3, the J gene TRBJ2-5; D gene uncertain. The V gene lost 1 base and the J gene lost 4 bases, with 7 bases spanning the gap. The CDR3 covers 13 residues. Germline V gene lookup returns CDR1 SGHNT and CDR2 YENEEA. In DNA form, the CDR3 reads TGTGCCAGCAGCTTAGTGCTCGGAGAGACCCAGTACTTC. The encoded protein is CASSLVLGETQYF.

The V gene is TRBV27, the J gene TRBJ1-2, with a possible D match to TRBD1 (6 bases). V was shortened by 2 bases and J by 7 bases, with 14 bases between the two germline ends. Germline loops: CDR1 MNHEY, CDR2 SMNVEV (reference sequence). The CDR3 is 14 residues long. The CDR3 region is CASSLRTGFGGYTF. The CDR3 DNA sequence: TGTGCCAGCAGTTTACGTACAGGGTTCGGTGGCTACACCTTC.

As concerns this clone: The same CDR3 arises from other DNA sequences in this sample as well. The chain employs TRBV28 and TRBJ2-1, with 13 positions matching TRBD2. The J segment lost 10 bases and the V segment lost 6 bases, leaving 9 bases of the junction unmatched. This CDR3 region has 15 residues. Germline CDR1 MDHEN, CDR2 SYDVKM. The CDR3 coding sequence is TGTGCCAGCAGCCCCACTAGCGGGGGGGCTTACGAGCAGTTCTTC. The encoded protein is CASSPTSGGAYEQFF.

This clone was observed once. The rearrangement uses TRBV29-1 and TRBJ2-3; D not certain. Germline assignment: CDR1 SQVTM and CDR2 ANQGSEA. The V and J ends lost 8 bases and 2 bases respectively, with 5 bases between them. The CDR3 totals 10 residues. In DNA form, the CDR3 reads TGCAGCACAGACACAGATACGCAGTATTTT. This gives the protein CSTDTDTQYF.

The chain employs TRBV9 and TRBJ2-1; 10 nucleotides match TRBD2. Trimming cost V 3 bases and J 3 bases; bases outside gene matches: 6. The CDR3 has 16 residues. The germline gives CDR1 SGDLS, CDR2 YYNGEE. The CDR3, as DNA: TGTGCCAGCAGCGGCGGAACTAGCGGGGACTACAATGAGCAGTTCTTC. Encoded protein: CASSGGTSGDYNEQFF.

V and J are TRBV20-1 and TRBJ1-2; D remains ambiguous. Germline values: CDR1 DFQATT, CDR2 SNEGSKA (reference sequence). CDR3 length equals 11 residues. The ends were cut back, 3 bases at V and 3 bases at J, with 5 bases in the middle. The CDR3 here is CSARRDYGYTF. CDR3 DNA: TGCAGTGCTAGGCGGGACTATGGCTACACCTTC.

The chain links TRBV25-1 to TRBJ1-2; D unresolved. The CDR3 is 13 amino acids. Trimming cost V 2 bases and J 4 bases, with 8 bases left between them. Germline lookup yields CDR1 MGHDK and CDR2 SYGVNS. CDR3 nucleotides: TGTGCCAGCAGTGAACCAAACACCTATGGCTACACCTTC. It is translated as CASSEPNTYGYTF.

V gene TRBV13 combines with J gene TRBJ2-1, with a weak D call TRBD1 (5 bases). The CDR3 extends over 15 amino acids. V dropped 0 bases and J dropped 10 bases, with 16 bases sitting between them. Germline assignment: CDR1 PRHDT and CDR2 FYEKMQ (reference sequence). CDR3 DNA: TGTGCCAGCAGCTTAGGGGGGCGGCCCTCCCTCGAGCAGTTCTTC. Residues: CASSLGGRPSLEQFF. Combining the CDR3 with reference TRBV13 and TRBJ2-1 gives the whole variable domain AAGVIQSPRHLIKEKRETATLKCYPIPRHDTVYWYQQGPGQDPQFLISFYEKMQSDKGSIPDRFSAQQFSDYHSELNMSSLELGDSALYFCASSLGGRPSLEQFFGPGTRLTVL.

CDR3 region: CASSPPSGTKNTGELFF. The CDR3 DNA follows: TGTGCCAGCAGCCCTCCATCCGGGACAAAAAACACCGGGGAGCTGTTTTTT. The V gene is TRBV3-1 (or the pseudogene TRBV3-2), the J gene TRBJ2-2; a possible D gene is TRBD1 (6 bases). This CDR3 comprises 17 residues. Looked up from germline, CDR1 is LGHDT and CDR2 is YNNKEL (reference sequence). Trimming shortened V by 4 bases and J by 2 bases, and 17 bases separated the two germline ends.

V is TRBV30 and J is TRBJ1-5; 7 bases line up with TRBD1. Germline-derived CDR1 and CDR2 are GTSNPN and SVGIG (reference sequence). Trimming cost V 6 bases and J 4 bases; bases outside gene matches: 9. The CDR3 covers 14 residues. CDR3 loop: CACSRDSPNQPQHF. The CDR3 nucleotides read TGTGCCTGCTCCCGGGACAGCCCGAATCAGCCCCAGCATTTT.

The chain is built from TRBV6-5 and TRBJ1-1; no clear D gene. V was pared by 4 bases and J by 1 base, with 16 bases between. This CDR3 is 16 amino acids long. Germline lookup yields CDR1 MNHEY and CDR2 SVGAGI. The CDR3 loop reads CASSLVAPPGNTEAFF. CDR3 nucleotide sequence: TGTGCCAGCAGTTTAGTAGCGCCGCCAGGGAACACTGAAGCTTTCTTT.

This clone was recorded only once. V is TRBV3-1 (or the pseudogene TRBV3-2) and J is TRBJ2-1; 7 bases are a match to TRBD2. Germline V gene data show CDR1 as LGHDT and CDR2 as YNNKEL (reference sequence). V lost 1 base, J lost 8 bases, and 14 bases stayed unmatched. CDR3 size: 17 residues. CDR3 nucleotides: TGTGCCAGCAGCCAAGGTCAGGGACTATCGGGCCCCCATGAGCAGTTCTTC. Protein sequence: CASSQGQGLSGPHEQFF.

For the CDR3, the DNA is TGTGCCAGCAGACCGGGACAGGGAGAGTATGGCTACACCTTC. This sequence encodes CASRPGQGEYGYTF. The chain is built from TRBV7-9 and TRBJ1-2; 9 bases agree with TRBD1. The V and J ends lost 6 bases and 5 bases, in that order; junction bases with no gene match: 7. The germline V gene has CDR1 SEHNR and CDR2 FQNEAQ (reference sequence). CDR3 length equals 14 residues.

The gene calls are TRBV20-1 and TRBJ1-2, with 9 nucleotides matching TRBD1. Unmatched junction bases numbered 3, after V lost 5 bases and J lost 8 bases. CDR3 size: 11 residues. From germline, CDR1 is DFQATT and CDR2 SNEGSKA (reference sequence). CDR3 nucleotide sequence: TGCAGTGCTGTGGACAGGGGCGGCTACACCTTC. Its protein product is CSAVDRGGYTF.

The chain uses TRBV21-1 and TRBJ2-2; the DNA was not used to check the table's D call, TRBD1. TRBV21-1 is assigned pseudogene status. The CDR3 spans 18 residues. Here the CDR3 reads CASSKGRERGLNTGELFF. The CDR3, as DNA: TGTGCCAGCAGCAAAGGTCGAGAAAGGGGGCTGAACACCGGGGAGCTGTTTTTT.

The chain carries TRBV12-2 and TRBJ2-5; no DNA check was done on the table's D call, TRBD2. TRBV12-2 has pseudogene status. The CDR3 runs to 14 residues. This chain's CDR3 is CASRLNRPQETQYF. As DNA, the CDR3 is TGTGCAAGTCGCCTAAACCGTCCCCAAGAGACCCAGTACTTC.

This clone came up once. V and J are TRBV5-1 and TRBJ2-5; D is possibly TRBD1 (6 bases). This CDR3 has 13 amino acids. Looked up from germline, CDR1 is SGHRS and CDR2 is YFSETQ. The V end lost 1 base, the J end lost 3 bases, and 7 bases lay between the germline ends. The CDR3 region has the DNA TGCGCCAGCAGCTTGAGACAGGAAGAGACCCAGTACTTC. Its translation is CASSLRQEETQYF.

The chain employs TRBV7-2 and TRBJ2-1; 7 positions agree with TRBD2. The trim removed 6 bases at V and 5 bases at J, leaving 7 bases unmatched. In germline, CDR1 is SGHTA, CDR2 FQGNSA. The CDR3 runs to 14 residues. CDR3 in amino acids: CASRPGLGHNEQFF. In DNA form, the CDR3 reads TGTGCCAGCAGGCCCGGACTAGGCCACAATGAGCAGTTCTTC.

The chain uses TRBV19 and TRBJ1-2; perhaps TRBD1 as D (5 bases). The V gene's germline CDR1 is LNHDA and CDR2 SQIVND (reference sequence). Trimming took 5 bases from V and 0 from J, leaving 10 bases between them. The CDR3 totals 14 residues. The CDR3 nucleotides read TGTGCCAGTAGTGCCCAGGGTTCTAACTATGGCTACACCTTC. The encoded protein is CASSAQGSNYGYTF.

V and J are TRBV2 and TRBJ2-2; TRBD1 aligns across 7 bases. The CDR3 is made up of 16 amino acids. Germline-derived CDR1 and CDR2 are SNHLY and FYNNEI. The ends lost 3 bases at V and 6 bases at J; junction bases unmatched: 10. The CDR3 sequence: CASSDKGQVRAGELFF. CDR3 coding DNA: TGTGCCAGCAGTGATAAAGGACAGGTCAGGGCCGGGGAGCTGTTTTTT.

The V call is TRBV24-1, the J call TRBJ2-1; TRBD1 matches 8 bases. V shed 4 bases, J shed 8 bases, and the junction held 9 bases outside the gene matches. CDR3 length: 15 residues. Per germline, CDR1 KGHDR and CDR2 SFDVKD. The CDR3 spells CATSDDGQGSYEQFF. As DNA, the CDR3 is TGTGCCACCAGTGACGACGGACAGGGCAGTTATGAGCAGTTCTTC.

This clone is a singleton in its sample. The gene calls are TRBV19 and TRBJ2-2; D perhaps matches TRBD2 (6 bases). The CDR3 has 14 residues. Trimming left V 6 bases short and J 4 bases short, with 12 bases between. In germline, CDR1 is LNHDA, CDR2 SQIVND (reference sequence). CDR3 coding DNA: TGTGCCAGTAGCCCCGGGAGTGCCACCGGGGAGCTGTTTTTT. This gives the protein CASSPGSATGELFF.

This rearrangement joins TRBV7-2 to TRBJ2-1; the match to TRBD1 covers 8 bases. J gave up 8 bases and V 4 bases, and 10 bases lay outside the gene matches. Per germline, CDR1 SGHTA and CDR2 FQGNSA. The length of the CDR3 is 15 residues. CDR3 coding DNA: TGTGCCAGCAGCTCCCAGGGGGCGTGGAGTGATGAGCAGTTCTTC. Translating gives CASSSQGAWSDEQFF.

The chain couples TRBV10-3 to TRBJ2-2, with 8 bases matching TRBD1. This CDR3 contains 16 residues. The V and J ends lost 3 bases and 0 bases, in that order; junction bases with no gene match: 3. Germline CDR1 ENHRY, CDR2 SYGVKD. The CDR3 loop reads CAISDQTGANTGELFF. The CDR3 nucleotides read TGTGCCATCAGTGACCAGACAGGGGCGAACACCGGGGAGCTGTTTTTT.